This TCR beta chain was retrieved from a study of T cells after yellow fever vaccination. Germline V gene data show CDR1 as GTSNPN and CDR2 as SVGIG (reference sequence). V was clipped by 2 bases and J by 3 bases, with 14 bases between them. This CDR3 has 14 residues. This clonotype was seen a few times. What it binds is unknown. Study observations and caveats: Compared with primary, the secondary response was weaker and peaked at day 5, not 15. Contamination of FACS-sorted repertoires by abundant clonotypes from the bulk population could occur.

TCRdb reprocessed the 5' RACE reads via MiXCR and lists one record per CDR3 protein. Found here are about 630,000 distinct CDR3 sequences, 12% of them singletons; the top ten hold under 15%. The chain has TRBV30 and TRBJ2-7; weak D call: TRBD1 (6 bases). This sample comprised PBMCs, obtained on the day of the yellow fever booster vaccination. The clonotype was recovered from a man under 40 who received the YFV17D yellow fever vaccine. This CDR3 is CAWSRGQIGYEQYF. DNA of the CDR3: TGTGCCTGGAGTAGGGGACAAATCGGCTACGAGCAGTACTTC.